These T cell receptor beta chains were read from a single sample in a study of CD8 T cells in ankylosing spondylitis. Via MiXCR, TCRdb re-called the 5' RACE reads, giving one row per CDR3 protein. The data contain around 770,000 distinct CDR3 sequences, under 20% of them singletons. Material: blood, either unsorted or a sorted T cell fraction (not recorded which). All receptors derive from a male donor with ankylosing spondylitis. Both conserved end residues are part of each CDR3. Each record gives: CDR3 protein, CDR3 DNA, clone size, V gene, D gene, J gene. D genes are given only for firm matches. Clone size is shown for a subset of rows, as once, few, many or a class of expanded clone.

CASSPTQGETQYF,TGTGCCAGCAGCCCAACGCAGGGGGAGACCCAGTACTTC,-,TRBV7-9,-,TRBJ2-5
CSASAGTGGRSNQPQHF,TGCAGTGCTAGCGCGGGAACAGGGGGCCGGAGCAATCAGCCCCAGCATTTT,few,TRBV20-1,TRBD1,TRBJ1-5
CASSSPMNNEQFF,TGTGCCAGCAGTTCCCCCATGAACAATGAGCAGTTCTTC,-,TRBV28,-,TRBJ2-1
CASSFLGQGAEAFF,TGTGCCAGCAGTTTTTTGGGACAGGGCGCTGAAGCTTTCTTT,few,TRBV27,TRBD1,TRBJ1-1
CASSPHGVTGELFF,TGCGCCAGCAGCCCTCATGGGGTTACCGGGGAGCTGTTTTTT,-,TRBV5-1,-,TRBJ2-2
CASSGQTGLPDGYTF,TGTGCCAGCAGCGGCCAGACCGGGCTACCGGACGGCTACACCTTC,-,TRBV9,-,TRBJ1-2
CARKREHHNEQFF,TGTGCCCGGAAGCGGGAGCATCACAATGAGCAGTTCTTC,-,TRBV3-1,TRBD2,TRBJ2-1
CASSFSGQDSPLHF,TGCGCCAGCAGCTTCTCAGGACAGGATTCACCCCTCCACTTT,-,TRBV5-1,TRBD1,TRBJ1-6
CASSARDRLNTGELFF,TGTGCCAGCAGTGCCCGGGACAGGCTAAACACCGGGGAGCTGTTTTTT,few,TRBV12-3/TRBV12-4,TRBD1,TRBJ2-2
CSASRGAESETQYF,TGCAGTGCTAGTCGGGGGGCGGAATCAGAGACCCAGTACTTC,few,TRBV20-1,-,TRBJ2-5
CASSSGTGLSPLHF,TGTGCCAGCAGTTCCGGGACAGGACTATCCCCCCTCCACTTT,few,TRBV28,TRBD1,TRBJ1-6
CASSGQGGSSNQPQHF,TGTGCCAGCAGTGGGCAGGGAGGGTCTAGCAATCAGCCCCAGCATTTT,-,TRBV2,-,TRBJ1-5
CASSRLGYGDQPQHF,TGTGCCAGCAGTCGCTTGGGTTACGGGGATCAGCCCCAGCATTTT,few,TRBV6-1,-,TRBJ1-5
CASSPGDRGANYGYTF,TGCGCCAGCAGCCCGGGGGACAGGGGCGCTAACTATGGCTACACCTTC,-,TRBV5-1,TRBD1,TRBJ1-2
CASTDWTGPIHTEAFF,TGTGCCAGCACCGATTGGACAGGGCCTATTCACACTGAAGCTTTCTTT,few,TRBV12-3/TRBV12-4,TRBD1,TRBJ1-1
CSARDPVYRYEQYF,TGCAGTGCTAGAGACCCCGTATACAGATACGAGCAGTACTTC,few,TRBV20-1,-,TRBJ2-7
CASSSAGLETQYF,TGTGCCAGCAGTTCTGCAGGGTTGGAGACCCAGTACTTC,few,TRBV12-3/TRBV12-4,-,TRBJ2-5
CASFPRGRGRKAFF,TGTGCCAGCTTCCCCCGAGGCAGGGGGCGGAAAGCTTTCTTT,-,TRBV28,TRBD1,TRBJ1-1
CASSLRWGGLRDGYTF,TGTGCCAGCAGTCTTAGGTGGGGGGGCCTTAGAGATGGCTACACCTTC,-,TRBV6-1,-,TRBJ1-2
CASSSTDGHYGYTF,TGTGCCAGCAGCTCTACGGACGGTCACTATGGCTACACCTTC,-,TRBV7-9,-,TRBJ1-2
CSVRGQYNEQFF,TGCAGCGTCCGAGGACAGTACAATGAGCAGTTCTTC,many,TRBV29-1,-,TRBJ2-1
CSAGDRGSTDTQYF,TGCAGTGCCGGAGACAGGGGAAGCACAGATACGCAGTATTTT,-,TRBV20-1,TRBD1,TRBJ2-3
CSVEDLGLAGGEDEQFF,TGCAGCGTTGAAGATCTGGGATTAGCGGGAGGGGAAGATGAGCAGTTCTTC,many,TRBV29-1,TRBD2,TRBJ2-1
CASTSLGDSIYEQYF,TGTGCCAGCACGTCGTTAGGGGACTCGATCTACGAGCAGTACTTC,few,TRBV27,-,TRBJ2-7